The rows below give T cell receptor beta chains drawn from one sample of a study of blood T cell repertoires in COVID-19. Produced via immunoSEQ multiplex PCR; TCRdb's table is partial and in-frame only. The data show over 95,000 clones, about 88% seen once. Sequencing was carried out using peripheral blood. The source of these receptors is a woman between 65 and 79 years old who had recovered from COVID-19. Both conserved end residues are part of each CDR3. The order of the fields is V gene, clone size, D gene, CDR3 length, J gene, CDR3 protein, CDR3 DNA. A D gene is named only where the DNA matches it firmly. A row's size may be missing; if present it is once, few, many or a size class.

V gene: TRBV28
clone size: .
D gene: .
CDR3 length: 18
J gene: TRBJ2-4
CDR3 protein: CASSLLIKWGLAKNIQYF
CDR3 DNA: TGTGCCAGCAGTTTACTCATTAAGTGGGGCCTAGCCAAAAACATTCAGTACTTC

V gene: TRBV7-8
clone size: .
D gene: TRBD1
CDR3 length: 18
J gene: TRBJ2-7
CDR3 protein: CASSLVLWDRSFSYEQYF
CDR3 DNA: TGTGCCAGCAGCTTAGTTTTATGGGACAGATCATTCTCCTACGAGCAGTACTTC

V gene: TRBV27
clone size: .
D gene: TRBD2
CDR3 length: 19
J gene: TRBJ2-1
CDR3 protein: CASSPNRRLAGGPYNEQFF
CDR3 DNA: TGTGCCAGCAGTCCAAATCGAAGACTAGCGGGAGGGCCCTACAATGAGCAGTTCTTC

V gene: TRBV29-1
clone size: .
D gene: TRBD2
CDR3 length: 13
J gene: TRBJ2-1
CDR3 protein: CSAASGVDGEQFF
CDR3 DNA: TGCAGCGCTGCTAGCGGGGTGGATGGTGAGCAGTTCTTC

V gene: TRBV3-1/TRBV3-2
clone size: .
D gene: TRBD2
CDR3 length: 14
J gene: TRBJ2-7
CDR3 protein: CASSPTSGSYEQYF
CDR3 DNA: TGTGCCAGCAGCCCGACTAGCGGGTCCTACGAGCAGTACTTC

V gene: TRBV19
clone size: .
D gene: .
CDR3 length: 15
J gene: TRBJ1-1
CDR3 protein: CASRSGQILNTEAFF
CDR3 DNA: TGTGCCAGTAGGTCAGGACAGATACTGAACACTGAAGCTTTCTTT

V gene: TRBV28
clone size: .
D gene: TRBD1
CDR3 length: 14
J gene: TRBJ2-7
CDR3 protein: CASSLRDSIYEQYF
CDR3 DNA: TGTGCCAGCAGTTTAAGGGACAGTATCTACGAGCAGTACTTC

V gene: TRBV29-1
clone size: once
D gene: .
CDR3 length: 13
J gene: TRBJ1-6
CDR3 protein: CSVQYEMGSPLHF
CDR3 DNA: TGCAGCGTACAGTATGAAATGGGTTCACCCCTCCACTTT

V gene: TRBV29-1
clone size: .
D gene: TRBD1
CDR3 length: 13
J gene: TRBJ1-2
CDR3 protein: CSVEGGQLVGYTF
CDR3 DNA: TGCAGCGTTGAAGGGGGACAGTTGGTTGGCTACACCTTC

V gene: TRBV18
clone size: .
D gene: .
CDR3 length: 13
J gene: TRBJ2-7
CDR3 protein: CASSPTPSYEQYF
CDR3 DNA: TGTGCCAGCTCACCTACACCCTCCTACGAGCAGTACTTC

V gene: TRBV11-2
clone size: .
D gene: .
CDR3 length: 13
J gene: TRBJ2-7
CDR3 protein: CASSLVYLRGQYF
CDR3 DNA: TGTGCCAGCAGCTTAGTCTATCTACGAGGGCAGTACTTC

V gene: TRBV10-3
clone size: .
D gene: .
CDR3 length: 15
J gene: TRBJ1-6
CDR3 protein: CAISVGVVGNSPLHF
CDR3 DNA: TGTGCCATCAGCGTCGGAGTGGTCGGAAATTCACCCCTCCACTTT

V gene: TRBV7-6
clone size: .
D gene: TRBD1
CDR3 length: 18
J gene: TRBJ1-6
CDR3 protein: CASSTPRDSLVWNSPLHF
CDR3 DNA: TGTGCCAGCAGCACGCCTCGGGACAGCTTGGTGTGGAATTCACCCCTCCACTTT

V gene: TRBV4-2
clone size: few
D gene: TRBD1
CDR3 length: 15
J gene: TRBJ1-3
CDR3 protein: CASSLTGGEVYTIYF
CDR3 DNA: TGTGCCAGCAGCCTTACAGGGGGCGAGGTGTACACCATATATTTT

V gene: TRBV4-2
clone size: .
D gene: TRBD2
CDR3 length: 16
J gene: TRBJ2-3
CDR3 protein: CASSQKRGGWADTQYF
CDR3 DNA: TGTGCCAGCAGCCAAAAACGGGGGGGTTGGGCAGATACGCAGTATTTT

V gene: TRBV28
clone size: .
D gene: TRBD2
CDR3 length: 22
J gene: TRBJ2-3
CDR3 protein: CASSWTSGTKLRTSTNPDTQYF
CDR3 DNA: TGTGCCAGCAGTTGGACTAGCGGGACTAAACTTAGGACTAGTACGAACCCAGATACGCAGTATTTT

V gene: TRBV28
clone size: .
D gene: TRBD2
CDR3 length: 16
J gene: TRBJ2-7
CDR3 protein: CASSLLLLAGDPEQYF
CDR3 DNA: TGTGCCAGCAGTTTATTGCTTCTAGCGGGAGATCCCGAGCAGTACTTC

V gene: TRBV7-2
clone size: .
D gene: TRBD1
CDR3 length: 15
J gene: TRBJ1-1
CDR3 protein: CASSTRDRMNTEAFF
CDR3 DNA: TGTGCCAGCAGCACCAGGGACAGGATGAACACTGAAGCTTTCTTT

V gene: TRBV9
clone size: .
D gene: .
CDR3 length: 13
J gene: TRBJ1-2
CDR3 protein: CASSVDRNYGYTF
CDR3 DNA: TGTGCCAGCAGCGTGGACAGAAACTATGGCTACACCTTC

V gene: TRBV7-6
clone size: .
D gene: .
CDR3 length: 15
J gene: TRBJ1-3
CDR3 protein: CASSLVGGSGNTIYF
CDR3 DNA: TGTGCCAGCAGCTTAGTAGGAGGCTCTGGAAACACCATATATTTT

V gene: TRBV25-1
clone size: .
D gene: .
CDR3 length: 14
J gene: TRBJ2-5
CDR3 protein: CASSEEVRDGTQYF
CDR3 DNA: TGTGCCAGCAGTGAAGAAGTCAGGGATGGGACCCAGTACTTC

V gene: TRBV4-2
clone size: .
D gene: TRBD1
CDR3 length: 15
J gene: TRBJ1-6
CDR3 protein: CASSQEPDRASPLHF
CDR3 DNA: TGTGCCAGCAGCCAAGAGCCGGACAGGGCTTCACCCCTCCACTTT

V gene: TRBV7-2
clone size: .
D gene: TRBD2
CDR3 length: 15
J gene: TRBJ2-1
CDR3 protein: CASSSKLTTSGEQFF
CDR3 DNA: TGTGCCAGCAGCTCGAAGCTAACGACTAGCGGTGAGCAGTTCTTC

V gene: TRBV11-2
clone size: once
D gene: .
CDR3 length: 14
J gene: TRBJ2-3
CDR3 protein: CASSLVDPTDTQYF
CDR3 DNA: TGTGCCAGCAGCTTAGTAGATCCCACAGATACGCAGTATTTT

V gene: TRBV7-3
clone size: .
D gene: .
CDR3 length: 15
J gene: TRBJ2-1
CDR3 protein: CASSLKAISLGEQFF
CDR3 DNA: TGTGCCAGCAGCTTAAAGGCCATTAGCCTAGGTGAGCAGTTCTTC

V gene: TRBV5-6
clone size: few
D gene: TRBD2
CDR3 length: 14
J gene: TRBJ2-7
CDR3 protein: CASSPGWGGYEQYF
CDR3 DNA: TGTGCCAGCAGCCCTGGCTGGGGGGGCTACGAGCAGTACTTC

V gene: TRBV5-5
clone size: .
D gene: .
CDR3 length: 14
J gene: TRBJ1-6
CDR3 protein: CASSPRQSNSPLHF
CDR3 DNA: TGTGCCAGCAGCCCCCGACAGAGTAATTCACCCCTCCACTTT

V gene: TRBV5-1
clone size: .
D gene: .
CDR3 length: 14
J gene: TRBJ1-2
CDR3 protein: CASSSRGNEDGYTF
CDR3 DNA: TGCGCCAGCAGCTCCAGGGGTAACGAGGATGGCTACACCTTC

V gene: TRBV7-2
clone size: .
D gene: .
CDR3 length: 14
J gene: TRBJ2-5
CDR3 protein: CASSPHYYQETQYF
CDR3 DNA: TGTGCCAGCAGCCCCCACTATTACCAAGAGACCCAGTACTTC

V gene: TRBV7-8
clone size: .
D gene: .
CDR3 length: 14
J gene: TRBJ1-1
CDR3 protein: CASSADGGNTEAFF
CDR3 DNA: TGTGCCAGCAGCGCAGACGGGGGGAACACTGAAGCTTTCTTT

V gene: TRBV7-6
clone size: .
D gene: .
CDR3 length: 17
J gene: TRBJ2-6
CDR3 protein: CASSLVQQGSGANVLTF
CDR3 DNA: TGTGCCAGCAGCTTAGTGCAACAGGGTTCTGGGGCCAACGTCCTGACTTTC

V gene: TRBV7-2
clone size: .
D gene: TRBD2
CDR3 length: 18
J gene: TRBJ2-1
CDR3 protein: CASSLRTSGSSSYNEQFF
CDR3 DNA: TGTGCCAGCAGCTTACGGACTAGCGGGAGTTCGTCCTACAATGAGCAGTTCTTC

V gene: TRBV9
clone size: .
D gene: TRBD2
CDR3 length: 15
J gene: TRBJ2-1
CDR3 protein: CASSVRLAEYNEQFF
CDR3 DNA: TGTGCCAGCAGCGTACGGCTAGCGGAATACAATGAGCAGTTCTTC

V gene: TRBV5-8
clone size: .
D gene: TRBD1
CDR3 length: 15
J gene: TRBJ1-4
CDR3 protein: CASSLTTGGQEKLFF
CDR3 DNA: TGTGCCAGCAGCTTGACAACAGGGGGCCAGGAAAAACTGTTTTTT

V gene: TRBV6-5
clone size: .
D gene: TRBD1
CDR3 length: 14
J gene: TRBJ1-4
CDR3 protein: CASIRDRHNEKLFF
CDR3 DNA: TGTGCCAGCATCAGGGACAGGCATAATGAAAAACTGTTTTTT

V gene: TRBV9
clone size: .
D gene: TRBD1
CDR3 length: 13
J gene: TRBJ2-2
CDR3 protein: CASSVTGAGELFF
CDR3 DNA: TGTGCCAGCAGCGTGACAGGGGCCGGGGAGCTGTTTTTT

V gene: TRBV28
clone size: .
D gene: .
CDR3 length: 13
J gene: TRBJ1-2
CDR3 protein: CASCSSVAYGYTF
CDR3 DNA: TGTGCCAGCTGTTCCTCGGTTGCTTATGGCTACACCTTC

V gene: TRBV4-1
clone size: .
D gene: .
CDR3 length: 15
J gene: TRBJ2-2
CDR3 protein: CASSQYRQYTGELFF
CDR3 DNA: TGCGCCAGCAGCCAATACAGGCAATACACCGGGGAGCTGTTTTTT

V gene: TRBV4-2
clone size: few
D gene: TRBD1
CDR3 length: 17
J gene: TRBJ1-5
CDR3 protein: CASSQGRGTGEVRPQHF
CDR3 DNA: TGTGCCAGCAGCCAAGGCCGAGGGACAGGGGAGGTTCGGCCCCAGCATTTT

V gene: TRBV6-2/TRBV6-3
clone size: .
D gene: .
CDR3 length: 15
J gene: TRBJ2-3
CDR3 protein: CASSVGVRNTDTQYF
CDR3 DNA: TGTGCCAGCAGTGTCGGGGTGCGGAACACAGATACGCAGTATTTT

V gene: TRBV7-9
clone size: .
D gene: .
CDR3 length: 14
J gene: TRBJ2-5
CDR3 protein: CASSHRDTEETQYF
CDR3 DNA: TGTGCCAGCAGCCACCGGGACACCGAAGAGACCCAGTACTTC

V gene: TRBV5-6
clone size: few
D gene: .
CDR3 length: 13
J gene: TRBJ1-1
CDR3 protein: CASSLAGNTEAFF
CDR3 DNA: TGTGCCAGCAGCTTGGCGGGGAACACTGAAGCTTTCTTT

V gene: TRBV5-1
clone size: .
D gene: TRBD1
CDR3 length: 14
J gene: TRBJ1-1
CDR3 protein: CASNPDRQNTEAFF
CDR3 DNA: TGCGCCAGCAATCCGGACAGGCAGAACACTGAAGCTTTCTTT

V gene: TRBV19
clone size: few
D gene: .
CDR3 length: 14
J gene: TRBJ1-5
CDR3 protein: CASILANSNQPQHF
CDR3 DNA: .

V gene: TRBV6-2/TRBV6-3
clone size: .
D gene: TRBD1
CDR3 length: 15
J gene: TRBJ2-1
CDR3 protein: CASSSRGPAFNEQFF
CDR3 DNA: TGTGCCAGCAGTTCCAGGGGGCCAGCCTTCAATGAGCAGTTCTTC

V gene: TRBV14
clone size: .
D gene: .
CDR3 length: 11
J gene: TRBJ2-3
CDR3 protein: CANNRGGTQYF
CDR3 DNA: TGTGCCAACAACAGGGGAGGTACGCAGTATTTT

V gene: TRBV10-3
clone size: .
D gene: TRBD2
CDR3 length: 16
J gene: TRBJ2-7
CDR3 protein: CAISEPGGTSSYEQYF
CDR3 DNA: TGTGCCATCAGTGAGCCGGGGGGGACAAGCTCCTACGAGCAGTACTTC

V gene: TRBV11-2
clone size: .
D gene: .
CDR3 length: 18
J gene: TRBJ2-7
CDR3 protein: CASSSWLGGSEILYEQYF
CDR3 DNA: TGTGCCAGCAGCTCATGGCTGGGTGGAAGCGAGATACTCTACGAGCAGTACTTC

V gene: TRBV15
clone size: .
D gene: .
CDR3 length: 14
J gene: TRBJ2-3
CDR3 protein: CATKGASSTDTQYF
CDR3 DNA: TGTGCCACCAAAGGGGCGAGTAGCACAGATACGCAGTATTTT